Listed below are T cell receptor beta chains from one sample, sequenced in a study of shared T cell receptors in the human thymus. Here immunoSEQ multiplex PCR was the method, and the copy in TCRdb shows in-frame clones only, minus some. Of 700,000 to 750,000 clones in the sample, approximately 83% were seen once. These sequences were also reported in another study, on human thymus T cells.

Material for sequencing was thymocytes. The receptors stem from a girl under two years old with a congenital heart defect. Both conserved end residues are part of each CDR3. D genes are given only for firm matches. Size tells how often a clone was seen (once, few, many) or the class of an expanded clone, and some rows leave it out.

>NA|TRBV7-2|TRBJ2-5|NA
CASSPRQAPQETQYF
TGTGCCAGCAGCCCGCGACAGGCTCCACAAGAGACCCAGTACTTC
>NA|TRBV9|TRBJ1-1|NA
CASSVAGGRNTEAFF
TGTGCCAGCAGCGTAGCGGGGGGGCGTAACACTGAAGCTTTCTTT
>NA|TRBV19|TRBJ2-7|TRBD1
CASSMDPGQGLGEQYF
TGTGCCAGTAGTATGGATCCGGGACAGGGGTTGGGCGAGCAGTACTTC
>NA|TRBV6-6|TRBJ2-4|TRBD1
CASSYLPGQANIQYF
TGTGCCAGCAGTTACTTACCGGGACAGGCGAACATTCAGTACTTC
>NA|TRBV9|TRBJ2-1|NA
CASSRLRGNEQFF
TGTGCCAGCTCGAGACTACGAGGTAATGAGCAGTTCTTC
>once|TRBV6-1|TRBJ1-6|TRBD1
CASIWDRGLSPLHF
TGTGCCAGCATCTGGGACAGGGGGCTGTCACCCCTCCACTTT
>NA|TRBV9|TRBJ1-6|TRBD1
CASSVAGQGANVPYNSPLHF
TGTGCCAGCAGCGTAGCTGGGCAGGGGGCGAATGTGCCCTATAATTCACCCCTCCACTTT
>NA|TRBV9|TRBJ2-2|TRBD2
CASSVKRGGCNGELFF
TGTGCCAGCAGCGTTAAGCGGGGGGGGTGTAACGGGGAGCTGTTTTTT
>once|TRBV6-1|TRBJ2-5|TRBD1
CASSEETGLEIQYF
TGTGCCAGCAGTGAGGAGACAGGGTTAGAGATCCAGTACTTC
>NA|TRBV5-1|TRBJ1-2|NA
CASSLARDKQKDGYTF
TGCGCCAGCAGCTTGGCGCGTGATAAACAGAAGGATGGCTACACCTTC
>NA|TRBV6-5|TRBJ2-7|TRBD1
CASRHKDRGPYEQYF
TGTGCCAGCAGGCATAAAGACAGGGGGCCCTACGAGCAGTACTTC
>NA|TRBV5-6|TRBJ1-4|TRBD1
CASSLTPFRQGREKLFF
TGTGCCAGCAGCTTGACTCCGTTCCGACAGGGCAGGGAAAAACTGTTTTTT
>NA|TRBV14|TRBJ1-6|NA
CASSQQHRVTTDSPLHF
TGTGCCAGCAGCCAACAACACAGGGTTACCACTGATTCACCCCTCCACTTT
>NA|TRBV25-1|TRBJ1-2|TRBD1
CASSATGTTLYGYTF
TGTGCCAGCAGTGCGACAGGGACAACGCTATATGGCTACACCTTC
>NA|TRBV28|TRBJ2-3|NA
CASSLVGRGLTDTQYF
TGTGCCAGCAGTTTAGTGGGGCGGGGGCTCACAGATACGCAGTATTTT
>NA|TRBV6-5|TRBJ1-6|NA
CASSYSSVAYNSPLHF
TGTGCCAGCAGTTACTCGTCCGTGGCTTATAATTCACCCCTCCACTTT
>NA|TRBV4-1|TRBJ1-1|NA
CASSQDRRGTEAFF
TGCGCCAGCAGCCAAGATCGTCGGGGGACTGAAGCTTTCTTT
>NA|TRBV5-1|TRBJ1-4|TRBD1
CASSLRQGADEKLFF
TGCGCCAGCAGCTTGAGACAGGGGGCAGATGAAAAACTGTTTTTT
>NA|TRBV29-1|TRBJ2-7|TRBD1
CSVADRGKEQYF
TGCAGCGTTGCGGACAGGGGGAAAGAGCAGTACTTC
>NA|TRBV5-5|TRBJ1-5|TRBD1
CASSEDRGVLQPQHF
TGTGCCAGCAGCGAGGACAGGGGGGTCCTTCAGCCCCAGCATTTT